This T cell receptor beta chain is from a study of T cell responses to AZD1222 COVID-19 vaccine. Whole-study context: Samples with a second dose at about 4 or about 12 weeks were pooled together.

This CDR3 region has 12 residues. The V end lost 5 bases, the J end lost 4 bases, and 8 bases lay between the germline ends. Germline V gene lookup returns CDR1 SEHNR and CDR2 FQNEAQ (reference sequence). Whole-study results and caveats: Once two AZD1222 doses were given, Spike-specific TCR breadth and depth went up. Baseline seropositives among AZD1222 recipients totaled only 5 or 6. Repertoires were collected only later (after the peak T cell response had occurred).

This clone was detected once. Its antigen is as yet unknown. Here immunoSEQ multiplex PCR was the method, and the copy in TCRdb shows in-frame clones only, minus some. In the table there are some 90,000 clones, around nine tenths of which are singletons. This sample comprised peripheral blood, obtained on day 0 of AZD1222 vaccination. The J gene is TRBJ1-1, the V gene TRBV7-9, with no clear D. This receptor was taken from an adult in good health. CDR3 region: CASSRVRTEAFF. Here the CDR3 DNA reads TGTGCCAGCAGCCGGGTTCGCACTGAAGCTTTCTTT.